This T cell receptor beta chain appears in the sequencing data of a study of blood T cell repertoires in COVID-19. Study overall: Spain, Italy and the United States supplied samples that represented acute and convalescent COVID-19. In each case, the material was cDNA or gDNA derived from T cells, B-cell-depleted T cells, or PBMCs.

The CDR3 is 16 residues long. Per germline, CDR1 KGHDR and CDR2 SFDVKD. Original processing methods: For nucleated cells, counts were estimated from reference gene primer amplification. The method was immunoSEQ multiplex PCR; TCRdb's version includes in-frame clones alone and lacks a portion of them. That table gives V, J and clone size, and the DNA gave D and trimming. Of about 140,000 clones listed, about 87% are singletons. Notes on this clone: Germline is not matched at one junction end, which may reflect a read error.

The receptor comes from a man over 45 with active COVID-19. This sequence joins TRBV24-1 and TRBJ1-1; 7 bases are a match to TRBD1. The sample comprised peripheral blood. In DNA, the CDR3 is TGTGCCACCAGTGTTTTGGACAGGCCCGTAAGCACTGAAGCTTTCTTT. It yields the protein CATSVLDRPVSTEAFF.